This TCR beta chain came from a study of blood T cell repertoires in COVID-19. Study details: The United States, Italy and Spain provided the acute and convalescent COVID-19 samples.

Per the original data handling: How many nucleated cells were present was estimated from reference gene primer amplification. Libraries were prepared by immunoSEQ multiplex PCR; TCRdb keeps only in-frame clonotypes and omits some of them. V and J calls and clone size come straight from that table; D and trimming were deduced from the DNA. The sample lists 250,000 to 350,000 clones, approximately 85% occurring once. The TCR was taken from a human donor with COVID-19, enrolled during active disease. The donor label of this sample is uncertain. Sequencing was performed on peripheral blood.

CDR3 loop: CASSLDWSGAYNEQFF. The DNA of the CDR3 is TGTGCCAGCAGCTTAGATTGGAGCGGGGCCTACAATGAGCAGTTCTTC. The chain joins TRBV11-2 to TRBJ2-1; 7 bases align to TRBD2. J lost 2 bases, V lost 0 bases, and 4 bases had no gene match. The CDR3 runs to 16 residues. CDR1 is SGHAT, CDR2 FQNNGV, per germline.